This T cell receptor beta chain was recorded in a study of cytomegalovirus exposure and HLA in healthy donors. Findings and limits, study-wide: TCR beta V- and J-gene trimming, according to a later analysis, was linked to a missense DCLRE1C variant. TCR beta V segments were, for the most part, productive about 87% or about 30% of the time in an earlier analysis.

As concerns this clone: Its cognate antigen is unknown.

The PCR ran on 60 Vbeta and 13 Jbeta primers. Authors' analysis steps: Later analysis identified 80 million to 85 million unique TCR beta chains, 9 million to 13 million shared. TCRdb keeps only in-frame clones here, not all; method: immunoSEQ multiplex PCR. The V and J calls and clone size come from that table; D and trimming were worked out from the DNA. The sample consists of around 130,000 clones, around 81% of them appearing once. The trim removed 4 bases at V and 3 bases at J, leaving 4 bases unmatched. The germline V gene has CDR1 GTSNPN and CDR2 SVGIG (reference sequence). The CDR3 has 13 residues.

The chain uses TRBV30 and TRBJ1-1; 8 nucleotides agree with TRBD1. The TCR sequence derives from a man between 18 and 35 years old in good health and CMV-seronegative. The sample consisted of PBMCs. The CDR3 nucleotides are TGTGCCTGGACAGGACAGGGTGACACTGAAGCTTTCTTT. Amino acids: CAWTGQGDTEAFF.